Listed below are T cell receptor beta chains from one sample, sequenced in a study of beta chain features in type 1 diabetes. Assay used: immunoSEQ multiplex PCR; TCRdb lists only in-frame clones, some missing. This table holds 330,000 or so clones, about 12% found once. The sequencing input was naive CD4+ T cells from blood. These receptors all come from a woman aged 18-35 years with type 1 diabetes. The CDR3 runs from the conserved cysteine through the conserved F or W. The D gene is left open where the match is weak. Size is omitted from some rows. Given values are once, few, many or a class for expanded clones.

d_call,cdr3_length,v_call,clone_size,j_call,cdr3_nt,cdr3_aa
TRBD2,19,TRBV4-3,.,TRBJ2-1,TGCGCCAGCAGTCATTCTACCGCGTCGGTAGCGGGGCTCTCAGGGGAGCAGTTCTTC,CASSHSTASVAGLSGEQFF
.,11,TRBV29-1,.,TRBJ2-7,TGCAGCGTTGGGGAGACCTACGAGCAGTACTTC,CSVGETYEQYF
TRBD2,17,TRBV15,.,TRBJ2-7,TGTGCCACCAGCAGAGAACGGGGGGACCGTATCTCCTACGAGCAGTACTTC,CATSRERGDRISYEQYF
TRBD1,13,TRBV18,.,TRBJ1-2,TGTGCCAGCTCAGAACAGGGGGCCTATGGCTACACCTTC,CASSEQGAYGYTF
TRBD1,14,TRBV7-8,.,TRBJ2-5,TGTGCCAGCAGCCTCGGACAGGGGTCCCTGACCCAGTACTTC,CASSLGQGSLTQYF
TRBD1,14,TRBV12-5,.,TRBJ2-7,TGTGCTAGTGCCTCGGGACAGGGCGCCTACGAGCAGTACTTC,CASASGQGAYEQYF
TRBD1,15,TRBV11-1,few,TRBJ2-1,TGTGCCAGCAGCCTCTTGGGACAGGGCTACAATGAGCAGTTCTTC,CASSLLGQGYNEQFF
.,15,TRBV4-3,.,TRBJ1-1,TGCGCCAGCAGCCAAGTTGGGGGGAAGAACACTGAAGCTTTCTTT,CASSQVGGKNTEAFF
.,13,TRBV2,few,TRBJ2-1,TGTGCCAGCTTAGAAGGGGTTTACAATGAGCAGTTCTTC,CASLEGVYNEQFF
TRBD2,15,TRBV5-6,.,TRBJ2-5,TGTGCCAGCAGCTCTAGCGGGAGGGGAGGGGAGACCCAGTACTTC,CASSSSGRGGETQYF
.,15,TRBV7-9,few,TRBJ2-7,TGTGCCAGCAGCTTAGTAGGTGGACCGGGAGTCGAGCAGTACTTC,CASSLVGGPGVEQYF
.,12,TRBV30,.,TRBJ2-5,TGTGCCTGGAGTGTACATGGAGAGACCCAGTACTTC,CAWSVHGETQYF
.,13,TRBV5-1,few,TRBJ2-1,TGCGCCAGCAGCTTGGGACGGGTAGGCGAGCAGTTCTTC,CASSLGRVGEQFF
TRBD1,17,TRBV5-1,.,TRBJ2-7,TGCGCCAGCAGCTGGGATTCGACAGGGGGTCTCTCCTACGAGCAGTACTTC,CASSWDSTGGLSYEQYF
.,17,TRBV4-3,.,TRBJ1-1,TGCGCCAGCAGCCAAAGGAGTTACGATATGGCGAACACTGAAGCTTTCTTT,CASSQRSYDMANTEAFF
.,13,TRBV7-2,few,TRBJ2-7,TGTGCCAGCTCCCCGCCGAGCTCCTACGAGCAGTACTTC,CASSPPSSYEQYF
.,12,TRBV7-2,.,TRBJ2-2,TGTGCCAGCAGCCCAATAGCGGGGGAGCTGTTTTTT,CASSPIAGELFF
TRBD1,19,TRBV14,few,TRBJ2-6,TGTGCCAGCAGCCGCATCAGGGGGCTTAGCATCTCTGGGGCCAACGTCCTGACTTTC,CASSRIRGLSISGANVLTF
.,14,TRBV4-1,few,TRBJ2-7,TGCGCCAGCAGCCCCAGGACTATCTCCTACGAGCAGTACTTC,CASSPRTISYEQYF
.,14,TRBV11-2,few,TRBJ2-1,TGTGCCAGCACCCCCCGAACAGGCATCAATGAGCAGTTCTTC,CASTPRTGINEQFF
TRBD1,13,TRBV30,few,TRBJ1-1,TGTGCCTGCGAACAGGGGCCTGGGTCTGAAGCTTTCTTT,CACEQGPGSEAFF
.,13,TRBV14,.,TRBJ2-7,TGTGCCAGCAGTCATCGTGGAGGGAACGAGCAGTACTTC,CASSHRGGNEQYF
TRBD1,14,TRBV7-2,few,TRBJ2-7,TGTGCCAGCAGCCCCGACAGGGATCGATACGAGCAGTACTTC,CASSPDRDRYEQYF
.,13,TRBV4-3,few,TRBJ2-3,TGCGCCAGCAGCCAAGTGGAGGGGGCTACGCAGTATTTT,CASSQVEGATQYF
.,15,TRBV28,few,TRBJ1-1,TGTGCCAGCAGTTTATCGAGGGGGTTGAGTTCTGAAGCTTTCTTT,CASSLSRGLSSEAFF
TRBD1,15,TRBV11-2,few,TRBJ1-1,TGTGCCAGCAGCTTCCGGCCAGGGGGTAATACTGAAGCTTTCTTT,CASSFRPGGNTEAFF
TRBD1,13,TRBV4-1,few,TRBJ2-7,TGCGCCAGCAGCCGAATACAGGGGCAAGAGCAGTACTTC,CASSRIQGQEQYF
.,13,TRBV12-5,few,TRBJ2-5,TGTGCTAGTGGTTTAGGGGGGGTAGAGACCCAGTACTTC,CASGLGGVETQYF
.,13,TRBV7-6,.,TRBJ2-3,TGTGCCAGCAGTCTTGGGGCCCCGGATACGCAGTATTTT,CASSLGAPDTQYF
.,13,TRBV19,.,TRBJ2-5,TGTGCCACCCTCCAAACTGGGGAGCAGACCCAGTACTTC,CATLQTGEQTQYF
.,14,TRBV7-2,.,TRBJ1-2,TGTGCCAGCAGTCGGGCCCGGACAGACGGTGGCTACACCTTC,CASSRARTDGGYTF
.,15,TRBV10-3,.,TRBJ2-7,TGTGCCATCAGGAATAGTGGTTCTGGTTTCTACGAGCAGTACTTC,CAIRNSGSGFYEQYF
.,12,TRBV7-2,few,TRBJ2-3,TGTGCCAGCAGCTCCCTTCGAGATACGCAGTATTTT,CASSSLRDTQYF
TRBD2,16,TRBV7-3,.,TRBJ2-3,TGTGCCAGCAGCTTGGGTATTAGCGGGAAATTAGATACGCAGTATTTT,CASSLGISGKLDTQYF
.,11,TRBV9,.,TRBJ2-3,TGTGCCAGCAGAGGGGGTGATACGCAGTATTTT,CASRGGDTQYF
TRBD1,16,TRBV30,.,TRBJ1-3,TGTGCCTGGAGTTGGGACAGTCCCAGCTCTGGAAACACCATATATTTT,CAWSWDSPSSGNTIYF
TRBD1,14,TRBV7-2,.,TRBJ1-2,TGTGCCAGCAGCTCCGGGACAGGGGGTTATGGCTACACCTTC,CASSSGTGGYGYTF
TRBD2,17,TRBV4-3,.,TRBJ2-1,TGCGCCAGCAGCCGGGAAGAGACTAGCGGGGGGATCAATGAGCAGTTCTTC,CASSREETSGGINEQFF
.,14,TRBV11-2,few,TRBJ2-5,TGTGCCAGCAGCCCGGGCACCGACAGAGAGACCCAGTACTTC,CASSPGTDRETQYF
.,12,TRBV29-1,.,TRBJ1-5,TGCAGCGCGGGGGGGGCAGAGCAGCCCCAGCATTTT,CSAGGAEQPQHF
TRBD2,15,TRBV7-3,.,TRBJ2-1,TGTGCCAGCAGCTTGTGGAGCGGGGGGCCAGGGGAGCAGTTCTTC,CASSLWSGGPGEQFF
.,14,TRBV11-2,.,TRBJ2-7,TGTGCCAGCAGCGACGGACAGAAGCTCTACGAGCAGTACTTC,CASSDGQKLYEQYF
.,15,TRBV5-4,.,TRBJ2-7,TGTGCCAGCAGCACCGGGACTTTGAGCTCCTACGAGCAGTACTTC,CASSTGTLSSYEQYF
.,14,TRBV7-2,.,TRBJ2-7,TGTGCCAGCAGCTTAGATTCCAGGGTCCGCGAGCAGTACTTC,CASSLDSRVREQYF
TRBD1,12,TRBV29-1,.,TRBJ2-1,TGCAGCAAAAGGACAGGCTACAATGAGCAGTTCTTC,CSKRTGYNEQFF
.,14,TRBV25-1,.,TRBJ1-2,TGTGCCAGCAGTGTCGGGACACCTAACTATGGCTACACCTTC,CASSVGTPNYGYTF
.,11,TRBV6-5,.,TRBJ1-4,TGTGCCAGCAGCCAGGGGGAAAAACTGTTTTTT,CASSQGEKLFF
.,15,TRBV18,few,TRBJ1-1,TGTGCCAGCTCACCACCGGAGGGGATCTACACTGAAGCTTTCTTT,CASSPPEGIYTEAFF
TRBD1,15,TRBV2,.,TRBJ1-3,TGTGCCAGCAGAACGGGACAGGGGTCTGGAAACACCATATATTTT,CASRTGQGSGNTIYF
.,15,TRBV9,.,TRBJ1-1,TGTGCCAGCAGCCCTCTGCAGGGCGGCCGGACTGAAGCTTTCTTT,CASSPLQGGRTEAFF
.,14,TRBV27,few,TRBJ2-3,TGTGCCACTAGACTACAGGGAGTGTGGGATACGCAGTATTTT,CATRLQGVWDTQYF